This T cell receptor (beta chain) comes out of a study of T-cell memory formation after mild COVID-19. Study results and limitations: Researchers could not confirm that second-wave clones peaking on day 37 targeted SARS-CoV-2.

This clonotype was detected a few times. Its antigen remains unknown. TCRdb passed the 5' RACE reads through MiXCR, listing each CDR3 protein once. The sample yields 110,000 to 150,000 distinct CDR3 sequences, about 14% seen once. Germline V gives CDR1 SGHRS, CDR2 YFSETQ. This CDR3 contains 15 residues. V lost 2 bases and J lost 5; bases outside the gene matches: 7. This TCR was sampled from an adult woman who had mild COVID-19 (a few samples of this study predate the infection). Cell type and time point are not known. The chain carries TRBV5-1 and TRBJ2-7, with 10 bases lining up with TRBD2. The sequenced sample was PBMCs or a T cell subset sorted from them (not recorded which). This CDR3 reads CASSLTASGGHEQYF. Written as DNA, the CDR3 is TGCGCCAGCAGCTTAACGGCTAGCGGGGGACACGAGCAGTACTTC. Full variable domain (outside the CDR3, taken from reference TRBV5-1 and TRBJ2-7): KAGVTQTPRYLIKTRGQQVTLSCSPISGHRSVSWYQQTPGQGLQFLFEYFSETQRNKGNFPGRFSGRQFSNSRSEMNVSTLELGDSALYLCASSLTASGGHEQYFGPGTRLTVT.